Listed below are T cell receptor beta chains from one sample, sequenced in a study of cytomegalovirus exposure and HLA in healthy donors. Repertoires were generated with immunoSEQ multiplex PCR, while TCRdb's copy carries only in-frame clones and drops some. The sample shows more than 250,000 clones, around 90% of them seen only once. The source material was PBMCs. The receptors come from a woman aged 30 to 39 in good health and CMV-seropositive. Each CDR3 is given with its conserved first and last residue. The order of the fields is V gene, D gene, J gene, CDR3 length, clone size, CDR3 DNA, CDR3 protein. A D gene is named only where the DNA matches it firmly. Clone size is shown for a subset of rows, as once, few, many or a class of expanded clone.

V: TRBV29-1; D: -; J: TRBJ1-4; length: 13; size: -; DNA: TGCAGCATAACAGGCGTCAACAGGGAAAAACTGTTTTTT; CDR3: CSITGVNREKLFF
V: TRBV11-2; D: -; J: TRBJ2-3; length: 16; size: -; DNA: TGTGCCAGCAGCCCCCGGGGGCTAGCGGAGACAGATACGCAGTATTTT; CDR3: CASSPRGLAETDTQYF
V: TRBV12-5; D: -; J: TRBJ2-1; length: 13; size: -; DNA: TGTGCTAGTGGGGAGGGATCCTACAATGAGCAGTTCTTC; CDR3: CASGEGSYNEQFF
V: TRBV28; D: TRBD2; J: TRBJ2-7; length: 13; size: -; DNA: TGTGCCAGCAGTATTCTAGCGGACTACGAGCAGTACTTC; CDR3: CASSILADYEQYF
V: TRBV28; D: -; J: TRBJ1-2; length: 13; size: once; DNA: TGTGCCAGCACAACAGGGTTCAACTATGGCTACACCTTC; CDR3: CASTTGFNYGYTF
V: TRBV29-1; D: -; J: TRBJ2-2; length: 14; size: -; DNA: TGCAGCGTTCGGCAGGGGGGGAACACCGGGGAGCTGTTTTTT; CDR3: CSVRQGGNTGELFF
V: TRBV2; D: TRBD2; J: TRBJ2-7; length: 17; size: -; DNA: TGTGCCAGCAGTGAAGTGGTCGCTAGCGGGGGATCCTACGAGCAGTACTTC; CDR3: CASSEVVASGGSYEQYF
V: TRBV27; D: -; J: TRBJ2-1; length: 15; size: -; DNA: TGTGCCAGCAGTCACGCCGGGACAACCTACAATGAGCAGTTCTTC; CDR3: CASSHAGTTYNEQFF
V: TRBV29-1; D: -; J: TRBJ2-2; length: 12; size: -; DNA: TGCAGCGTTGAAGTACGGACCGGGGAGCTGTTTTTT; CDR3: CSVEVRTGELFF
V: TRBV7-7; D: TRBD2; J: TRBJ2-5; length: 17; size: -; DNA: TGTGCCAGCAGCTCCCCAGCACTCCTAGCGGGAGAAGAGACCCAGTACTTC; CDR3: CASSSPALLAGEETQYF
V: TRBV6-1; D: TRBD2; J: TRBJ2-2; length: 18; size: -; DNA: TGTGCCAGCAGTGACCCATTCCTAGCGGAGGCGAACACCGGGGAGCTGTTTTTT; CDR3: CASSDPFLAEANTGELFF
V: TRBV28; D: -; J: TRBJ1-2; length: 13; size: few; DNA: TGTGCCAGCAGTTTGCCAGGGAGCTATGGCTACACCTTC; CDR3: CASSLPGSYGYTF
V: TRBV5-1; D: -; J: TRBJ2-4; length: 15; size: once; DNA: TGCGCCAGCAGCGCAGGGGATACGGCCAAAAACATTCAGTACTTC; CDR3: CASSAGDTAKNIQYF
V: TRBV28; D: -; J: TRBJ1-2; length: 12; size: -; DNA: TGTGCCAGCCACCGGGACAACTATGGCTACACCTTC; CDR3: CASHRDNYGYTF
V: TRBV4-3; D: -; J: TRBJ1-2; length: 17; size: once; DNA: TGCGCCAGCAGCCAAGATGCAGGAGGTGGCTCTAACTATGGCTACACCTTC; CDR3: CASSQDAGGGSNYGYTF
V: TRBV15; D: -; J: TRBJ1-1; length: 15; size: -; DNA: TGTGCCACCAGCAGATCCGGGACCCCTAACACTGAAGCTTTCTTT; CDR3: CATSRSGTPNTEAFF
V: TRBV27; D: TRBD1; J: TRBJ1-2; length: 15; size: -; DNA: TGTGCCAGCAGTCCCGGTAGGGGGCAGATGTATGGCTACACCTTC; CDR3: CASSPGRGQMYGYTF
V: TRBV7-3; D: TRBD2; J: TRBJ2-1; length: 16; size: -; DNA: TGTGCCAGCAGCCAAGCTCATGGGACTAGCCCCAATGAGCAGTTCTTC; CDR3: CASSQAHGTSPNEQFF
V: TRBV30; D: -; J: TRBJ2-7; length: 15; size: -; DNA: TGTGCCTGGAGTGTAACCAGGCTAACCCACTACGGCCAGTACTTC; CDR3: CAWSVTRLTHYGQYF
V: TRBV2; D: -; J: TRBJ1-4; length: 14; size: -; DNA: TGTGCCAGCAGTTCGGTTTCAGGGAATGAAAAACTGTTTTTT; CDR3: CASSSVSGNEKLFF
V: TRBV6-5; D: TRBD2; J: TRBJ2-2; length: 13; size: -; DNA: TGTGCCAGCATACCCGGGGGGACCGGGGAGCTGTTTTTT; CDR3: CASIPGGTGELFF
V: TRBV19; D: -; J: TRBJ2-2; length: 14; size: once; DNA: TGTGCCAGTAGTATAGGGACATTAATCGGGGAGCTGTTTTTT; CDR3: CASSIGTLIGELFF
V: TRBV27; D: -; J: TRBJ2-7; length: 17; size: -; DNA: TGTGCCAGCAGTTTATCGCCTTCCGGGGGTGGGGGCTACGAGCAGTACTTC; CDR3: CASSLSPSGGGGYEQYF
V: TRBV9; D: -; J: TRBJ1-1; length: 12; size: -; DNA: TGTGCCAGCAGCGTAGGGACAGTCCCAGCTTTCTTT; CDR3: CASSVGTVPAFF
V: TRBV6-4; D: -; J: TRBJ1-2; length: 14; size: few; DNA: TGTGCCAGCAGGGGTCCAGGCCCCCTGTCGGGCTACACCTTC; CDR3: CASRGPGPLSGYTF
V: TRBV15; D: TRBD1; J: TRBJ1-1; length: 15; size: -; DNA: TGTGCCACCAGCAGAGTCGAGACAGGGTGGACTGAAGCTTTCTTT; CDR3: CATSRVETGWTEAFF
V: TRBV4-3; D: -; J: TRBJ2-2; length: 17; size: once; DNA: TGCGCCAGCAGCCAAGAGACACGGGGGCGGGGAACCGGGGAGCTGTTTTTT; CDR3: CASSQETRGRGTGELFF
V: TRBV5-1; D: -; J: TRBJ2-7; length: 15; size: -; DNA: TGCGCCAGCAGCCATAAAGGGCAGAAAACCTACGAGCAGTACTTC; CDR3: CASSHKGQKTYEQYF
V: TRBV6-4; D: TRBD2; J: TRBJ2-3; length: 14; size: medium-sized; DNA: TGTGCCAGCAGTGACGAGCGGGAGCCGAATACGCAGTATTTT; CDR3: CASSDEREPNTQYF
V: TRBV4-1; D: TRBD2; J: TRBJ2-3; length: 16; size: -; DNA: TGCGCCAGCAGCCAAGAACTTGCTAGCGGGGTGGATACGCAGTATTTT; CDR3: CASSQELASGVDTQYF
V: TRBV30; D: -; J: TRBJ2-2; length: 15; size: -; DNA: TGTGCCTGGAGCCCCGCCGGGGCTGGCACCGGGGAGCTGTTTTTT; CDR3: CAWSPAGAGTGELFF
V: TRBV28; D: -; J: TRBJ1-5; length: 15; size: -; DNA: TGTGCCAGCAGCTCCCCCGAGGGGATAAATCAGCCCCAGCATTTT; CDR3: CASSSPEGINQPQHF
V: TRBV27; D: TRBD1; J: TRBJ1-4; length: 15; size: -; DNA: TGTGCCAGCAGTTTAAGGACAGGGAGTTATGAAAAACTGTTTTTT; CDR3: CASSLRTGSYEKLFF
V: TRBV7-2; D: -; J: TRBJ1-1; length: 13; size: -; DNA: TGTGCCAGCAGCTTAGAGACGGACACTGAAGCTTTCTTT; CDR3: CASSLETDTEAFF
V: TRBV9; D: TRBD2; J: TRBJ2-5; length: 15; size: -; DNA: TGTGCCAGCAGCGCTAGCGGGGGCTTTTTGGAGACCCAGTACTTC; CDR3: CASSASGGFLETQYF
V: TRBV4-2; D: TRBD1; J: TRBJ1-6; length: 16; size: -; DNA: TGTGCCAGCAGCCGGACAGGGACTCCCAATAGTTCACCCCTCCACTTT; CDR3: CASSRTGTPNSSPLHF
V: TRBV29-1; D: TRBD2; J: TRBJ2-7; length: 16; size: -; DNA: TGCAGCGTTGAAAATCTGGGAGGGGCCGGCTCCTACGAGCAGTACTTC; CDR3: CSVENLGGAGSYEQYF
V: TRBV7-9; D: -; J: TRBJ2-3; length: 15; size: -; DNA: TGTGCCAGCAGCTTAGCGGCGGGCAGCACAGATACGCAGTATTTT; CDR3: CASSLAAGSTDTQYF
V: TRBV29-1; D: TRBD1; J: TRBJ1-2; length: 14; size: -; DNA: TGCAGCGTAGATGACAGGGCGACGGGGAATGGCTACACCTTC; CDR3: CSVDDRATGNGYTF
V: TRBV15; D: TRBD2; J: TRBJ2-3; length: 11; size: -; DNA: TGTGCCACCAGCAGAGATGTTGAGCGGGAGTTT; CDR3: CATSRDVEREF
V: TRBV4-3; D: -; J: TRBJ2-7; length: 11; size: few; DNA: TGCGCCAGCAGCCAAGCCGGGCAGCAGTACTTC; CDR3: CASSQAGQQYF
V: TRBV9; D: TRBD2; J: TRBJ2-1; length: 17; size: once; DNA: TGTGCCAGCAGCGTCGATGAGTCGGGGGGGCTCCCTCGTGAGCAGTTCTTC; CDR3: CASSVDESGGLPREQFF
V: TRBV2; D: -; J: TRBJ1-2; length: 13; size: -; DNA: TGTGCCAGCAGTTACGGACGGGAGTATGGCTACACCTTC; CDR3: CASSYGREYGYTF
V: TRBV9; D: -; J: TRBJ2-3; length: 13; size: -; DNA: TGTGCCAGCACAAGGGGCCAGACAGATACGCAGTATTTT; CDR3: CASTRGQTDTQYF
V: TRBV5-4; D: TRBD1; J: TRBJ2-1; length: 15; size: -; DNA: TGTGCCAGCAGCTGGACAGGGGCGCAGTACAATGAGCAGTTCTTC; CDR3: CASSWTGAQYNEQFF
V: TRBV9; D: -; J: TRBJ2-7; length: 14; size: -; DNA: TGTGCCAGCAGCCCCGGGGTAGGAACCTACGAGCAGTACTTC; CDR3: CASSPGVGTYEQYF
V: TRBV10-3; D: -; J: TRBJ2-3; length: 11; size: -; DNA: TGTGCCATCAGTGCATCAGATACGCAGTATTTT; CDR3: CAISASDTQYF
V: TRBV11-2; D: -; J: TRBJ2-5; length: 14; size: -; DNA: TGTGCCAGCAGCTTATTGCCAGGTTCAGAGACCCAGTACTTC; CDR3: CASSLLPGSETQYF
V: TRBV2; D: TRBD2; J: TRBJ2-4; length: 14; size: -; DNA: TGTGCCAGCAGGACCGGGGGGTCTATGTACATTCAGTACTTC; CDR3: CASRTGGSMYIQYF
V: TRBV5-4; D: TRBD2; J: TRBJ2-5; length: 17; size: -; DNA: TGTGCCAGCAGCTTGGCCTTGAGCGGGGGAATCAGAGAGACCCAGTACTTC; CDR3: CASSLALSGGIRETQYF
V: TRBV4-3; D: -; J: TRBJ2-7; length: 17; size: -; DNA: TGCGCCAGCAGCCAAGATAGGGCGGATCCTTGGAACTACGAGCAGTACTTC; CDR3: CASSQDRADPWNYEQYF
V: TRBV27; D: TRBD2; J: TRBJ2-1; length: 18; size: -; DNA: TGTGCCAGCAGTTTACGGCTAGCGGGAGGGGTACGGGACAATGAGCAGTTCTTC; CDR3: CASSLRLAGGVRDNEQFF
V: TRBV29-1; D: TRBD1; J: TRBJ1-5; length: 14; size: few; DNA: TGCAGCGTCGGACAGGGAGGAAGCAATCAGCCCCAGCATTTT; CDR3: CSVGQGGSNQPQHF
V: TRBV30; D: -; J: TRBJ2-7; length: 15; size: few; DNA: TGTGCCTGGAGCTCCTCCGGTGGCACGGTCTACGAGCAGTACTTC; CDR3: CAWSSSGGTVYEQYF
V: TRBV7-9; D: TRBD1; J: TRBJ2-7; length: 15; size: once; DNA: TGTGCCAGCAGCCCTCGGGACAGGGGCTCCTACGAGCAGTACTTC; CDR3: CASSPRDRGSYEQYF